The present T cell receptor (beta chain) was sequenced within a study of cytomegalovirus exposure and HLA in healthy donors. 60 Vbeta and 13 Jbeta primers were used in PCR. Method: immunoSEQ multiplex PCR; TCRdb's copy keeps in-frame clones and lacks some. There are about 95,000 clones in the sample; around three quarters occur only once, and 5% to 5.5% lies in the top ten. With respect to this clone: Its antigen remains unknown.

Study conclusions and caveats: Among TCR beta chains, those listed as cytomegalovirus-associated numbered more than 150.

V gave up 8 bases and J gave up 7 bases; unmatched junction bases: 12. Germline lookup yields CDR1 LGHNA and CDR2 YNFKEQ. The CDR3 is made up of 15 amino acids. The sample comprised PBMCs. This clonotype was obtained from a young man in good health and CMV-seropositive. V is TRBV4-2 and J is TRBJ2-2; 8 nucleotides agree with TRBD1. CDR3 in DNA: TGTGCCAGCGAACTCGGACAGGGCGAAAGCGGGGAGCTGTTTTTT. Protein sequence: CASELGQGESGELFF.